This T cell receptor beta chain was recovered during a study of blood T cell repertoires in COVID-19. Turning to the study itself: Nucleic acid was either cDNA or gDNA, and it came from T cells, B-cell-depleted T cells, or PBMCs.

Authors' processing steps: Amplification with reference gene primers provided the estimates of nucleated cell counts. Using immunoSEQ multiplex PCR, the repertoire was profiled, and TCRdb retains in-frame clones only, with some absent. V and J calls and clone size are those listed in that table; D and trimming were worked out from the DNA. Found here are 250,000 to 350,000 clones, 85% to 90% of them singletons; the top ten hold 2.5% to 3.5%. From germline, CDR1 is LNHDA and CDR2 SQIVND (reference sequence). CDR3 size: 15 residues. Trimming took 7 bases from V and 7 from J; bases not matched to a gene: 13. The Seattle patients, enrolled during active infection, were followed longitudinally.

This chain uses TRBV19 with TRBJ2-1, with 7 bases matching TRBD2. Sequencing was carried out using peripheral blood. This TCR came from a young woman with COVID-19, enrolled during active disease. Here the CDR3 reads CASMRTGLPPNEQFF. CDR3 nucleotide sequence: TGTGCCAGTATGAGAACGGGACTACCTCCTAATGAGCAGTTCTTC.